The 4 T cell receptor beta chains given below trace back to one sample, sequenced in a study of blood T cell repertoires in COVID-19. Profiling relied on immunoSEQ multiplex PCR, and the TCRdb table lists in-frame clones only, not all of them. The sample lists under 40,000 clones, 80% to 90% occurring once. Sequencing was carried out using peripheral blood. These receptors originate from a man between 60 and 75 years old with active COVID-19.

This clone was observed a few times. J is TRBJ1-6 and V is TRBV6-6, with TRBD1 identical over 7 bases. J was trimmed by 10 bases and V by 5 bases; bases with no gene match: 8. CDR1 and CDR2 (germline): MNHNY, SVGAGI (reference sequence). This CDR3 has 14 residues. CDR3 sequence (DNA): TGTGCCAGCAGTGACAGGGCTGGAGAATCACCCCTCCACTTT. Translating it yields CASSDRAGESPLHF.

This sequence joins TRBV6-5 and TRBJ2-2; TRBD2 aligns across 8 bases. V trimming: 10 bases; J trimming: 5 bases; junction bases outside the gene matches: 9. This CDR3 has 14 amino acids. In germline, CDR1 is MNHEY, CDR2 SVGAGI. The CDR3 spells CATGLAGKTGELFF. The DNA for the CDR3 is TGTGCCACCGGACTAGCCGGAAAAACCGGGGAGCTGTTTTTT.

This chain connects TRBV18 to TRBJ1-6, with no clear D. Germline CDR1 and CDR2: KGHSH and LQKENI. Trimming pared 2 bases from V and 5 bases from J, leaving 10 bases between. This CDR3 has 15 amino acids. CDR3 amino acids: CASSPGRLDNSPLHF. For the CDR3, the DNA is TGTGCCAGCTCACCAGGCAGGCTTGATAATTCACCCCTCCACTTT.

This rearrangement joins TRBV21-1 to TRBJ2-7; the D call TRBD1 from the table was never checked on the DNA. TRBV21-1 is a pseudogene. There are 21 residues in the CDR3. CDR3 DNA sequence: TGTGCCAGCAGAAAAAAGACCACCGGGACAGGGCCACCTCTTAACCTTTACGAGCAGTACTTC. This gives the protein CASRKKTTGTGPPLNLYEQYF.